Following are 14 T cell receptor beta chains from one sample sequenced in a study of T-cell reconstitution after alpha-beta-depleted transplantation in children. Unique molecular identifiers were incorporated into the prepared TCRbeta library. One entry per CDR3 protein, called by TCRdb with MiXCR from the PCR reads. The table lists about 250,000 distinct CDR3 sequences, about 24% of them singletons. The sample consisted of PBMCs, mostly from graft donor cells, taken 360 days after TCRalphabeta/CD19-depleted stem cell transplant. These receptors all come from a female patient aged 2-9 years who had a stem cell transplant for congenital amegakaryocytic thrombocytopenia, so the T cells may come from the graft donor.

This clonotype came up a few times. V usage is TRBV7-2 and J usage is TRBJ1-1, with D hard to call. This CDR3 spans 14 amino acids. Germline lookup yields CDR1 SGHTA and CDR2 FQGNSA. Trimming shortened V by 2 bases and J by 1 base, and 8 bases separated the two germline ends. The CDR3 DNA follows: TGTGCCAGCAGCTTAAGGGCGTCGAACACTGAAGCTTTCTTT. Translated, it gives CASSLRASNTEAFF.

J is TRBJ1-2 and V is TRBV2; D is possibly TRBD1 (6 bases). V dropped 8 bases and J dropped 4 bases, with 11 bases sitting between them. The CDR3 consists of 12 residues. Looked up from germline, CDR1 is SNHLY and CDR2 is FYNNEI. The CDR3 DNA reads TGTGCCAGCTCCGGGGGCCTCTATGGCTACACCTTC. This sequence encodes CASSGGLYGYTF.

J is TRBJ2-1 and V is TRBV7-9, with TRBD2 matching 10 bases. CDR1 and CDR2 from the germline V gene are SEHNR and FQNEAQ (reference sequence). With 6 bases clipped from V and 7 bases from J, the junction kept 6 bases outside the gene matches. This CDR3 is built from 14 residues. The CDR3 sequence: CASREAGGPNEQFF. The DNA for the CDR3 is TGTGCCAGCAGAGAAGCGGGGGGGCCGAATGAGCAGTTCTTC.

V gene TRBV29-1 combines with J gene TRBJ1-4; maybe TRBD1 (5 bases). The germline V gene encodes CDR1 SQVTM and CDR2 ANQGSEA. With 4 bases removed from V and 5 bases from J, the gap between germline ends came to 5 bases. The CDR3 is 11 residues long. DNA for the CDR3: TGCAGCGTTGGACAGAATGAAAAACTGTTTTTT. Amino acid sequence: CSVGQNEKLFF.

This clonotype turned up a few times. The genes are TRBV18 and TRBJ2-3; either TRBD1 or TRBD2 may supply D (6 bases each). Looked up from germline, CDR1 is KGHSH and CDR2 is LQKENI. This CDR3 comprises 14 residues. Trimming removed 6 bases from V and 8 bases from J, with 18 bases in between. In DNA, the CDR3 is TGTGCCAGCTCCGGGGGCAGTACAGAAGGTACGCAGTATTTT. It encodes CASSGGSTEGTQYF. Combining the CDR3 with reference TRBV18 and TRBJ2-3 gives the whole variable domain NAGVMQNPRHLVRRRGQEARLRCSPMKGHSHVYWYRQLPEEGLKFMVYLQKENIIDESGMPKERFSAEFPKEGPSILRIQQVVRGDSAAYFCASSGGSTEGTQYFGPGTRLTVL.

This clonotype was recorded at least ten times. The genes are TRBV10-3 and TRBJ2-7; D is undetermined. The CDR3 spans 13 residues. V dropped 0 bases and J dropped 6 bases, with 9 bases sitting between them. Germline CDR1 reads ENHRY; CDR2 reads SYGVKD. The CDR3: CAISESMGSEQYF. CDR3 DNA: TGTGCCATCAGTGAGTCGATGGGGTCCGAGCAGTACTTC.

The chain is built from TRBV7-2 and TRBJ1-5; maybe TRBD1 (5 bases). From germline, CDR1 is SGHTA and CDR2 FQGNSA. V shed 3 bases and J shed 7 bases, with 19 bases lying between them. The CDR3 is 16 amino acids. The CDR3 DNA reads as TGTGCCAGCAGCTTTTATCCGGCAGGGAGTTACCAGCCCCAGCATTTT. Its protein is CASSFYPAGSYQPQHF.

This sequence joins TRBV5-6 and TRBJ2-2; TRBD2 is a possible D gene (6 bases). CDR3 length equals 14 residues. Germline V gene data show CDR1 as SGHDT and CDR2 as YYEEEE. Trimming removed 4 bases at V and 7 bases at J, with 14 bases between. The CDR3 sequence: CASSMLASFGELFF. The CDR3 nucleotides read TGTGCCAGCAGCATGCTAGCGTCATTCGGGGAGCTGTTTTTT. The whole variable domain, remainder taken from reference TRBV5-6 and TRBJ2-2, is DAGVTQSPTHLIKTRGQQVTLRCSPKSGHDTVSWYQQALGQGPQFIFQYYEEEERQRGNFPDRFSGHQFPNYSSELNVNALLLGDSALYLCASSMLASFGELFFGEGSRLTVL.

This clonotype was observed a few times. The chain couples TRBV10-3 to TRBJ2-7; unclear D gene. Deletions cut 0 bases from V and 1 base from J, with 10 bases between. The germline CDR1 and CDR2 sequences are ENHRY and SYGVKD. The CDR3 spans 15 residues. Here the CDR3 reads CAISESAAMSYEQYF. The CDR3, as DNA: TGTGCCATCAGTGAGTCTGCAGCTATGTCCTACGAGCAGTACTTC.

The sample holds one count of this clonotype. The chain carries TRBV6-5 and TRBJ2-3; D call uncertain. V was trimmed by 2 bases and J by 1 base, leaving 10 bases between them. Per germline, CDR1 MNHEY and CDR2 SVGAGI. This CDR3 comprises 15 residues. The CDR3 DNA is TGTGCCAGCAGTTACGGTGGTGGGGGCACAGATACGCAGTATTTT. This gives the protein CASSYGGGGTDTQYF.

The chain links TRBV20-1 to TRBJ2-3; 14 bases agree with TRBD2. The V segment lost 5 bases and the J segment 2 bases; nucleotides outside the gene matches: 6. Germline V gene lookup returns CDR1 DFQATT and CDR2 SNEGSKA (reference sequence). The CDR3 runs 16 residues. The chain's CDR3 is CSAEGTSGGDTDTQYF. The DNA for the CDR3 is TGCAGTGCTGAGGGGACTAGCGGGGGAGACACAGATACGCAGTATTTT.

This clonotype was counted between two and nine times. CDR3 protein: CSVGEAIYGYTF. The CDR3 DNA sequence: TGCAGCGTTGGCGAGGCTATCTATGGCTACACCTTC. V and J are TRBV29-1 and TRBJ1-2; D remains ambiguous. The CDR3 spans 12 residues. The germline V gene encodes CDR1 SQVTM and CDR2 ANQGSEA. V was pared by 4 bases and J by 4 bases, with 10 bases between.

This clonotype has only a few counts. The V gene is TRBV20-1, the J gene TRBJ1-2, with 9 bases identical to TRBD1. The CDR3 runs 14 residues. From germline, CDR1 is DFQATT and CDR2 SNEGSKA (reference sequence). The J segment lost 3 bases and the V segment lost 5 bases, leaving 7 bases of the junction unmatched. The CDR3 DNA follows: TGCAGTGCTTCAGGAAGACAGGGGGACTATGGCTACACCTTC. It yields the protein CSASGRQGDYGYTF.

This clonotype has more than one count but fewer than ten. The chain recombines TRBV20-1 with TRBJ1-1; maybe TRBD1 (6 bases). The CDR3 has 14 amino acids. The germline V gene has CDR1 DFQATT and CDR2 SNEGSKA (reference sequence). V lost 0 bases, J lost 0 bases, and 8 bases lay in between. The CDR3, as DNA: TGCAGTGCTAGAGAGGACAGAATGAACACTGAAGCTTTCTTT. It yields the protein CSAREDRMNTEAFF.